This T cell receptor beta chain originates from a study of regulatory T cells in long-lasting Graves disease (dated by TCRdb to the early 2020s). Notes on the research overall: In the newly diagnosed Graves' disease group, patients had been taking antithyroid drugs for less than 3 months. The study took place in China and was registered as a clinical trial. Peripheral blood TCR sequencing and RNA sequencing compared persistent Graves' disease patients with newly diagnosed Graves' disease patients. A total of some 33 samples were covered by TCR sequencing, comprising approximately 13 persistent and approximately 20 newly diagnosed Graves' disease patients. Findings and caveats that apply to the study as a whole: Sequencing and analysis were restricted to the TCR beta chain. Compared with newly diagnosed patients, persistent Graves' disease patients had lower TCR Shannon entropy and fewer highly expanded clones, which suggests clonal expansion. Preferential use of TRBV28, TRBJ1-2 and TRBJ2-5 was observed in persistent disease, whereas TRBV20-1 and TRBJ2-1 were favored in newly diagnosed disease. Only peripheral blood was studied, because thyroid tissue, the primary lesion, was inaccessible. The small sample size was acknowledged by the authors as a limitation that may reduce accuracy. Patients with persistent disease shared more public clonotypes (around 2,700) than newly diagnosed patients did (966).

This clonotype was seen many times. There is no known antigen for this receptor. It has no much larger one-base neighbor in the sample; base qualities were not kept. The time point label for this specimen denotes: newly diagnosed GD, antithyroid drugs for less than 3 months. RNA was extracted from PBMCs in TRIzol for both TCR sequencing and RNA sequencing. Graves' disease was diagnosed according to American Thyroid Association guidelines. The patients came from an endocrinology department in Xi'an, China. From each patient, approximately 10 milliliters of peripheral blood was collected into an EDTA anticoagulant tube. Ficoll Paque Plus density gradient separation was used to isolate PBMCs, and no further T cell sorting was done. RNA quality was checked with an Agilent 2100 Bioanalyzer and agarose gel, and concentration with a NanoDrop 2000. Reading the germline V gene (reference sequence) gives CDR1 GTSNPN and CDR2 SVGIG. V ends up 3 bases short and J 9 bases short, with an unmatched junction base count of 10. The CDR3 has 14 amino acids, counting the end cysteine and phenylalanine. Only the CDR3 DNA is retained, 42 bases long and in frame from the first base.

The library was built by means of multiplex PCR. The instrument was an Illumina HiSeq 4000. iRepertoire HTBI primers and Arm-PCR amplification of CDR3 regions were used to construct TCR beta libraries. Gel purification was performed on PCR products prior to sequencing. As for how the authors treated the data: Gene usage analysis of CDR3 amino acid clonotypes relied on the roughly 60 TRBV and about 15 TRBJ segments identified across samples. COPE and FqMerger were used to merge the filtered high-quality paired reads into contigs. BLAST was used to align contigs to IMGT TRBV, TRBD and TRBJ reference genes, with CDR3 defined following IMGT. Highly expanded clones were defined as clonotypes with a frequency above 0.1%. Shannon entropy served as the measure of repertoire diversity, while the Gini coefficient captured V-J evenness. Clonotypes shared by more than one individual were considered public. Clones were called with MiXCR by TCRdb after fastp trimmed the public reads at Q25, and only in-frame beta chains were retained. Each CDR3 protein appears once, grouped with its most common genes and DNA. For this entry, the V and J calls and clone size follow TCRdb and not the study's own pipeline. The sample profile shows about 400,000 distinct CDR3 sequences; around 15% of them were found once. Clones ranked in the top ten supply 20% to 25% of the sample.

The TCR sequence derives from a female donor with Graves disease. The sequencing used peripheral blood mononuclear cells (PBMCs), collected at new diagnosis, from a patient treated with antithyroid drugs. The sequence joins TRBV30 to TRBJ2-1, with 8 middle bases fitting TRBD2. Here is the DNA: TGTGCCTGGAGCGGTGGCGGGGGGAAGGTTGAGCAGTTCTTC. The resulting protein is CAWSGGGGKVEQFF.